The source of this T cell receptor beta chain is a study of CD8+ T cells in alopecia areata (dated by TCRdb to between 2018 and 2020). Some background on the complete study: Treated patients were enrolled in an open-label pilot trial of oral tofacitinib at 5 to 10 mg twice daily for moderate-to-severe alopecia areata. Patients received tofacitinib for 6 to 18 months and were then followed off drug for 6 months to check for delayed response and recurrence. For the treated patients, the SALT score, which quantifies what percentage of scalp surface area is affected, served as the measure of disease severity. In both human patients and the C3H/HeJ mouse model, the study applied high-throughput TCRbeta sequencing to look at T cell clonal expansion in alopecia areata. On the human side, TCRbeta sequencing was run on scalp tissue and on sorted CD4+ and CD8+ peripheral blood T cells from healthy controls and from alopecia areata patients with either patchy or totalis/universalis disease. Patients on tofacitinib were biopsied at baseline and after 4 and 24 weeks of treatment, and several of the patients also had a later scalp biopsy. Clonality in the scalp was compared among normal scalp (n=4), patchy alopecia areata scalp (n=8), and alopecia totalis/universalis scalp (n=8). RNA was obtained with the PAXgene miRNA kit for fixed scalp, the miRNeasy kit for PBMCs, and the RNeasy kit for mouse skin. TCRbeta CDR3 regions were amplified by immunoSEQ multiplex PCR with 35 Vbeta forward and 13 Jbeta reverse primers. Overall study outcomes, separate from this receptor: Tofacitinib significantly decreased scalp clonality and the number of expanded CD8+ clones among the top 100 scalp clones. Because the treated cohort was small and included a single nonresponder, larger studies are needed to assess links between baseline CD8+ expansion and response. Lesional scalp, especially in alopecia totalis/universalis, showed higher clonality and more expanded CD8+ clones than normal scalp, suggesting antigenic drive. Scalp TCR repertoire analysis is complicated because resident alphabeta T cells in normal human skin are also sequenced, whereas mouse skin is dominated by gammadelta T cells. Compared with mice, TCR sequences shared between patients were less clear, possibly partly because of HLA diversity across the patient population. During tofacitinib treatment, many expanded lesional clones stuck around in both scalp and blood, and this persistence may partly explain why relapse happens after treatment is stopped.

The treatment or condition tag for this specimen amounts to: oral pan-JAK inhibitor, 5-10 mg twice daily. Lesional scalp punch biopsies and peripheral blood were collected from alopecia areata patients. PBMCs were separated by density centrifugation and stained for CD3, CD4 and CD8, after which CD4+ and CD8+ T cells were sorted on a FACSAria. To note about this clone: The clone's antigen remains unknown. A much more abundant neighbour one base away suggests this may be a read error. This CDR3 is also generated by other DNA sequences in the sample.

Library preparation was by the immunoSEQ multiplex PCR assay. RNA was extracted from all samples and reverse transcribed into cDNA as template for TCR sequencing. First-strand cDNA was synthesized with SuperScript III using a 2:1 mix of oligo-dT and random hexamers. A synthetic immune receptor repertoire was used to assess amplification bias, and residual bias was removed computationally. Regarding the original processing steps: Raw reads were preprocessed for error removal, and CDR3 was defined according to IMGT conventions as running from the conserved cysteine to phenylalanine. Clonality was computed as 1 minus the Shannon entropy, with the entropy normalized by log2 of the number of productive unique TCRs. CD4 or CD8 identity of scalp clones was inferred by cross-referencing scalp TCRbeta sequences with sorted blood CD4 and CD8 repertoires. Drawn from immuneACCESS, this table holds only the in-frame rearrangements with V and J called that TCRdb kept. Clones are partly lost; checked studies trace under half to an unresolved V gene and leave the rest unexplained. The V and J calls and clone size come from that table; D and trimming were worked out from the DNA. The sample includes 150,000 to 200,000 clones, with 50% to 70% observed a single time. The top ten constitute about 1.3% of the sample.

The cysteine opens and the phenylalanine closes a CDR3 of 12 amino acids. Only the CDR3 DNA is retained, 36 bases long and in frame from the first base. The junction carries 0 bases between V and J, which are trimmed by 0 bases and 2 bases respectively. The germline V gene sets CDR1 to SGHTA and CDR2 to FQGNSA. The specimen comprised CD4+ T cells sorted from blood, sampled around week 50, from a patient treated with tofacitinib. Recombination linked TRBV7-2 to TRBJ2-3; the D gene assignment is ambiguous. The receptor's source is a human donor with alopecia areata. The nucleotide sequence reads TGTGCCAGCAGCTTAGCCACAGATACGCAGTATTTT. Its amino acids are CASSLATDTQYF.